The 25 T cell receptor beta chains listed next were all sequenced from one sample in a study of blood T cell repertoires in COVID-19. Here immunoSEQ multiplex PCR was the method, and the copy in TCRdb shows in-frame clones only, minus some. Among under 250,000 clones listed, 70% to 90% were seen once. Sequencing was done on a sample of peripheral blood. These receptors originate from a man aged 60 to 69 with acute or convalescent COVID-19.

The gene calls are TRBV6-2 or TRBV6-3 and TRBJ1-1; D is possibly TRBD1 (5 bases). Trimming stripped 4 bases from V and 1 base from J, with 13 bases between. CDR1 and CDR2 from the germline V gene are MNHEY and SVGEGT. The CDR3 contains 15 residues. The CDR3 protein is CASSSFRTPNTEAFF. CDR3 in DNA: TGTGCCAGCAGTTCCTTTAGGACACCGAACACTGAAGCTTTCTTT.

The chain couples TRBV14 to TRBJ2-7; 9 bases map to TRBD1. In germline, CDR1 is SGHDN, CDR2 FVKESK. The CDR3 is 16 residues long. V shed 0 bases, J shed 2 bases, and the junction held 5 bases outside the gene matches. The DNA of the CDR3 is TGTGCCAGCAGCCAAGATGGGGACAGGGCCGCCTACGAGCAGTACTTC. Translating it yields CASSQDGDRAAYEQYF.

This clone appeared many times. V and J are TRBV2 and TRBJ2-1, with 13 bases matching TRBD2. Germline CDR1 SNHLY, CDR2 FYNNEI. Trimming removed 8 bases from V and 6 bases from J; junction bases left unmatched: 7. The CDR3 has 15 residues. This CDR3 reads CASFHGTSGTNEQFF. CDR3 in DNA: TGTGCCAGCTTTCACGGGACTAGCGGGACCAATGAGCAGTTCTTC.

The chain links TRBV11-1 to TRBJ2-7; possible D gene TRBD2, 6 bases. CDR1 and CDR2 (germline): SGHAT, FQDESV (reference sequence). The germline V and J ends were trimmed by 7 bases and 5 bases, with 18 bases remaining between them. The CDR3 has 14 residues. The CDR3, as DNA: TGTGCCAGCACCATGGGACTGGGGAGCCACGAGCAGTACTTC. This gives the protein CASTMGLGSHEQYF.

The V call is TRBV4-3, the J call TRBJ2-1; D uncertain. The CDR3 extends over 13 amino acids. The germline CDR1 and CDR2 sequences are LGHNA and YSLEER. Deletions cut 0 bases from V and 7 bases from J, with 7 bases between. CDR3 in amino acids: CASSQENRNEQFF. CDR3 nucleotides: TGCGCCAGCAGCCAAGAAAACCGGAATGAGCAGTTCTTC.

The genes are TRBV18 and TRBJ2-7, with TRBD1 matching 9 bases. V lost 6 bases to trimming and J lost 5 bases; unmatched junction nucleotides: 11. Per the germline V gene, CDR1 is KGHSH and CDR2 is LQKENI. The CDR3 consists of 15 residues. CDR3 in amino acids: CASSQTGGDENEQYF. CDR3 in DNA: TGTGCCAGCTCGCAAACAGGGGGCGATGAGAACGAGCAGTACTTC. The full variable domain, in which reference TRBV18 and TRBJ2-7 provide the parts outside the CDR3, is NAGVMQNPRHLVRRRGQEARLRCSPMKGHSHVYWYRQLPEEGLKFMVYLQKENIIDESGMPKERFSAEFPKEGPSILRIQQVVRGDSAAYFCASSQTGGDENEQYFGPGTRLTVT.

This clone was counted between two and nine times. The chain uses TRBV28 and TRBJ2-7; a weak D match, TRBD2 (6 bases). The V gene lost 7 bases and the J gene lost 7 bases, with 26 bases spanning the gap. Germline-derived CDR1 and CDR2 are MDHEN and SYDVKM. The length of the CDR3 is 16 residues. DNA for the CDR3: TGTGCCAGCACCCCAGTTCTTAGGACGGAGGGCGGGGAGCAGTACTTC. It translates to CASTPVLRTEGGEQYF.

The chain employs TRBV12-3 or TRBV12-4 and TRBJ2-7, with 9 bases aligning to TRBD2. CDR3 length: 13 amino acids. V shed 8 bases and J 4 bases; nucleotides not matched to a gene: 6. The DNA for the CDR3 is TGTGCCAGCGCCCTAGCGGGAATGTACGAGCAGTACTTC. Amino acid sequence: CASALAGMYEQYF.

V and J are TRBV5-5 and TRBJ2-1; D is possibly TRBD2 (6 bases). Trimming left V 0 bases short and J 8 bases short, with 9 bases between. The CDR3 sequence is 13 residues long. Germline V gene data show CDR1 as SGHKS and CDR2 as YYEKEE (reference sequence). DNA of the CDR3: TGTGCCAGCAGCTTGGCGGGAGTGGATGAGCAGTTCTTC. This gives the protein CASSLAGVDEQFF. Looking up the rest from reference TRBV5-5 and TRBJ2-1 gives the full variable domain: DAGVTQSPTHLIKTRGQQVTLRCSPISGHKSVSWYQQVLGQGPQFIFQYYEKEERGRGNFPDRFSARQFPNYSSELNVNALLLGDSALYLCASSLAGVDEQFFGPGTRLTVL.

The chain combines TRBV30 with TRBJ1-6, with 7 positions matching TRBD1. CDR3 size: 16 residues. Germline CDR1 is GTSNPN and CDR2 is SVGIG (reference sequence). V lost 1 base to trimming and J lost 7 bases; unmatched junction nucleotides: 10. CDR3 residues: CAWSALTTGKNSPLHF. The CDR3 nucleotides read TGTGCCTGGAGTGCCCTAACGACAGGGAAGAATTCACCCCTCCACTTT.

This chain connects TRBV19 to TRBJ2-2; TRBD1 matches at 7 bases. The V gene end was trimmed by 5 bases and the J gene end by 7 bases; junction bases not matched to a gene: 10. Germline CDR1 reads LNHDA; CDR2 reads SQIVND (reference sequence). CDR3 size: 15 residues. In nucleotides, the CDR3 is TGTGCCAGTAGTGTTAACAGGGGAGTGAGCGGGGAGCTGTTTTTT. It translates to CASSVNRGVSGELFF.

This chain's CDR3 is CASSERGFEKLFF. Here the CDR3 DNA reads TGTGCCAGCAGTGAACGAGGATTCGAAAAACTGTTTTTT. The genes are TRBV2 and TRBJ1-4; D is unclear. Germline CDR1 is SNHLY and CDR2 is FYNNEI. Trimming removed 2 bases at V and 8 bases at J, with 9 bases between. The CDR3 contains 13 residues.

The chain employs TRBV30 and TRBJ1-1; D remains ambiguous. V was trimmed by 2 bases and J by 4 bases, leaving 14 bases between them. The CDR3 is 14 amino acids. Germline V lookup: CDR1 GTSNPN, CDR2 SVGIG (reference sequence). CDR3 region: CAWSLFPESTEAFF. CDR3 DNA sequence: TGTGCCTGGAGTTTGTTCCCCGAGAGCACTGAAGCTTTCTTT.

The chain uses TRBV4-2 and TRBJ2-1, with 8 nucleotides matching TRBD2. Germline lookup yields CDR1 LGHNA and CDR2 YNFKEQ. This CDR3 has 14 amino acids. Losses at the gene ends were 1 base for V and 12 bases for J; bases not matched to a gene: 8. CDR3 nucleotides: TGTGCCAGCAGCCAAGCTCTAGCGGGCGATGGGCAGTTCTTC. As protein: CASSQALAGDGQFF.

CDR3 DNA sequence: TGCGCCAGCAGCTTGACTAGCGGGAGGGCCGGAGAGCAGTTCTTC. It yields the protein CASSLTSGRAGEQFF. V gene TRBV5-1 combines with J gene TRBJ2-1, with TRBD2 matching over 13 bases. The CDR3 runs 15 residues. Germline V gene sequence: CDR1 SGHRS, CDR2 YFSETQ. With V trimmed by 1 base and J by 10 bases, 5 bases remained unmatched.

The chain has TRBV18 and TRBJ2-7, with a weak D call TRBD2 (6 bases). The V end lost 2 bases, the J end lost 6 bases, and 23 bases lay between the germline ends. This CDR3 is 17 amino acids long. From germline, CDR1 is KGHSH and CDR2 LQKENI. CDR3: CASSPVSGGDVPLEQYF. In DNA, the CDR3 is TGTGCCAGCTCACCAGTATCCGGCGGGGATGTACCCCTCGAGCAGTACTTC.

The chain employs TRBV5-1 and TRBJ2-7; 12 bases fit TRBD2. The V gene end was trimmed by 0 bases and the J gene end by 3 bases; junction bases not matched to a gene: 7. This CDR3 contains 17 residues. Germline V CDR1 and CDR2: SGHRS, YFSETQ. The CDR3 loop is CASSLGGLAGGFYEQYF. CDR3 nucleotide sequence: TGCGCCAGCAGCTTGGGAGGTCTAGCGGGAGGGTTCTACGAGCAGTACTTC.

The chain uses TRBV6-5 and TRBJ2-2; D call uncertain. Trimming took off 0 bases at V and 5 bases at J, with 10 bases between the two ends. This CDR3 has 15 amino acids. The germline gives CDR1 MNHEY, CDR2 SVGAGI. The CDR3 DNA reads TGTGCCAGCAGTTACTCCATAGAATTTACCGGGGAGCTGTTTTTT. It is translated as CASSYSIEFTGELFF.

The chain couples TRBV6-2 or TRBV6-3 to TRBJ1-1, with D possibly being TRBD1 (6 bases). Germline loops: CDR1 MNHEY, CDR2 SVGEGT. With 2 bases removed from V and 4 bases from J, the gap between germline ends came to 11 bases. The CDR3 spans 14 residues. CDR3 sequence (DNA): TGTGCCAGCAGTTACGTACAGGGTAGCACTGAAGCTTTCTTT. This codes for CASSYVQGSTEAFF.

The CDR3: CSVGKLVMGSYEQYF. Here the CDR3 DNA reads TGCAGCGTTGGGAAACTAGTTATGGGCTCCTACGAGCAGTACTTC. The chain links TRBV29-1 to TRBJ2-7, with D maybe TRBD2 (5 bases). CDR3 length: 15 amino acids. In germline, CDR1 is SQVTM, CDR2 ANQGSEA. V was cut by 4 bases and J by 0 bases, with 16 bases left in between.

This clone was found a few times. This rearrangement joins TRBV4-2 to TRBJ1-2; D ambiguous. CDR1 LGHNA and CDR2 YNFKEQ come from the germline V gene. V was pared by 0 bases and J by 4 bases, with 12 bases between. There are 15 residues in the CDR3. This chain's CDR3 is CASSQEVEISYGYTF. CDR3 in DNA: TGTGCCAGCAGCCAAGAGGTCGAGATTAGCTATGGCTACACCTTC.

This clone appeared a few times. V gene TRBV7-9 combines with J gene TRBJ1-5, with unresolved D. Trimming removed 5 bases at V and 0 bases at J, with 11 bases between. Germline CDR1 and CDR2: SEHNR and FQNEAQ (reference sequence). The CDR3 is 15 amino acids. For the CDR3, the DNA is TGTGCCAGCAGCGAGACGGGAAATAGCAATCAGCCCCAGCATTTT. Its translation is CASSETGNSNQPQHF.

The V and J genes are TRBV6-1 and TRBJ1-2; TRBD1 might be the D (5 bases). The ends were cut back, 0 bases at V and 4 bases at J, with 12 bases in the middle. This CDR3 comprises 15 residues. CDR1 is MNHNS, CDR2 SASEGT, per germline. CDR3 DNA: TGTGCCAGCAGTGAAGCGCAGGGAGGCATCTATGGCTACACCTTC. Protein product: CASSEAQGGIYGYTF.

J is TRBJ2-7 and V is TRBV7-2; 15 bases line up with TRBD2. Germline CDR1 SGHTA, CDR2 FQGNSA. The CDR3 contains 14 residues. The V segment lost 5 bases and the J segment 6 bases; nucleotides outside the gene matches: 2. CDR3 region: CASSPGLAGGEQYF. The DNA for the CDR3 is TGTGCCAGCAGCCCGGGACTAGCGGGAGGCGAGCAGTACTTC.

The chain carries TRBV7-8 and TRBJ2-1; TRBD2 agrees at 14 bases. The CDR3 has 18 amino acids. The V gene's germline CDR1 is SGHVS and CDR2 FQNEAQ. With 3 bases clipped from V and 7 bases from J, the junction kept 11 bases outside the gene matches. CDR3 sequence: CASSFLLRLAGGKNEQFF. CDR3 nucleotides: TGTGCCAGCAGCTTCCTCCTGAGACTAGCGGGAGGGAAAAATGAGCAGTTCTTC.